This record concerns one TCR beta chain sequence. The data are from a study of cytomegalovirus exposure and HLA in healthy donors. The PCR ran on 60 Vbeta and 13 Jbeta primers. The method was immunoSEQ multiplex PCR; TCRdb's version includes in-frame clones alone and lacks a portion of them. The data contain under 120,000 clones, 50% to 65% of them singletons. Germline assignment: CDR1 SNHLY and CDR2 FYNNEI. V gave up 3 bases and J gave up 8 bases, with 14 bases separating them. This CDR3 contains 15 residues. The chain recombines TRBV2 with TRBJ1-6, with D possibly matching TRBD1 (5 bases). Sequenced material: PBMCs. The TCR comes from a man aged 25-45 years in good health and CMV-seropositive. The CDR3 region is CASSEITGRYSPLHF. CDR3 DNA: TGTGCCAGCAGTGAGATAACAGGACGGTATTCACCCCTCCACTTT.